One and the same sample provided the 31 T cell receptor beta chains below, sequenced in a study of T cells in Graves' hyperthyroidism and ophthalmopathy. The TCR beta CDR3 regions underwent amplification using RNA transcripts as the source. A set of HTBI primers served as the primers for a first-round RT-PCR of the TCR CDR3. TCRdb redid the calling of the multiplex PCR reads with MiXCR, one entry per CDR3 protein. The sample holds 700,000 or so distinct CDR3 sequences; about 15% are singletons and the top ten take 8.4%. Sequences were obtained from blood. The receptor set was obtained from a man aged 18 to 35 with Graves' hyperthyroidism.

This clonotype showed up many times. The chain couples TRBV28 to TRBJ2-7; 7 nucleotides match TRBD2. V lost 6 bases, J lost 3 bases, and 5 bases stayed unmatched. In germline, CDR1 is MDHEN, CDR2 SYDVKM. This CDR3 has 13 amino acids. The CDR3 DNA is TGTGCCAGCAGCTTCGGCGGGGGCTACGAGCAGTACTTC. This sequence encodes CASSFGGGYEQYF.

This clonotype was detected ten times or more. The CDR3 coding sequence is TGCAGCGTTGCCCGGGACTCTCCCTACGAGCAGTACTTC. Its protein is CSVARDSPYEQYF. V usage is TRBV29-1 and J usage is TRBJ2-7; D perhaps matches TRBD2 (6 bases). This CDR3 has 13 amino acids. V was shortened by 4 bases and J by 2 bases, with 12 bases between the two germline ends. Germline CDR1 and CDR2: SQVTM and ANQGSEA.

This clonotype was detected ten times or more. The genes are TRBV7-3 and TRBJ2-1; perhaps TRBD2 as D (5 bases). The CDR3 is 13 amino acids. The ends were cut back, 3 bases at V and 3 bases at J, with 6 bases in the middle. Germline V CDR1 and CDR2: SGHTA, FQGTGA. The CDR3 DNA reads as TGTGCCAGCAGCTTGAGGGACTACAATGAGCAGTTCTTC. Translating gives CASSLRDYNEQFF.

This clonotype was counted ten times or more. The chain links TRBV18 to TRBJ1-2; D perhaps matches TRBD1 (5 bases). Germline V gene sequence: CDR1 KGHSH, CDR2 LQKENI. With 3 bases removed from V and 2 bases from J, the gap between germline ends came to 22 bases. The CDR3 runs 18 residues. The CDR3 DNA is TGTGCCAGCTCACCGACGGTTGCCCCCCCGACAGAAAACTATGGCTACACCTTC. It codes for CASSPTVAPPTENYGYTF.

The table lists this clonotype with a few counts. The genes are TRBV6-1 and TRBJ1-6; D is perhaps TRBD1 (6 bases). Deletions cut 10 bases from V and 8 bases from J, with 18 bases between. CDR3 length: 14 residues. In germline, CDR1 is MNHNS, CDR2 SASEGT. CDR3 region: CATSLQGLDSPLHF. CDR3 sequence (DNA): TGTGCCACTTCACTACAGGGATTGGATTCACCCCTCCACTTT.

This clonotype has a count of ten or more. The V call is TRBV29-1, the J call TRBJ1-1; D remains ambiguous. The CDR3 runs 12 residues. Germline loops: CDR1 SQVTM, CDR2 ANQGSEA. V dropped 1 base and J dropped 5 bases, with 8 bases sitting between them. The CDR3 DNA follows: TGCAGCGTTGAAGTGGCGTGGACTGAAGCTTTCTTT. It is translated as CSVEVAWTEAFF.

This clonotype has a count of ten or more. The chain recombines TRBV7-2 with TRBJ2-5; D is unresolved. Germline lookup yields CDR1 SGHTA and CDR2 FQGNSA. Trimming took off 1 base at V and 1 base at J, with 13 bases between the two ends. The CDR3 spans 16 residues. The DNA of the CDR3 is TGTGCCAGCAGCTTAGTGGGCTTAGGTGGCCAAGAGACCCAGTACTTC. Translating it yields CASSLVGLGGQETQYF.

This clonotype occurred many times. The V and J genes are TRBV6-1 and TRBJ2-2, with TRBD2 matching over 9 bases. This CDR3 is 15 amino acids long. V shed 5 bases, J shed 7 bases, and the junction held 8 bases outside the gene matches. In germline, CDR1 is MNHNS, CDR2 SASEGT. CDR3 sequence: CASSFPGLAGGELFF. The CDR3 DNA follows: TGTGCCAGCAGTTTCCCGGGACTAGCAGGCGGGGAGCTGTTTTTT.

This clonotype was seen at least ten times. The V and J genes are TRBV2 and TRBJ1-6; the match to TRBD1 covers 8 bases. CDR1 and CDR2 (germline): SNHLY, FYNNEI. The CDR3 has 16 amino acids. Trimming cost V 2 bases and J 4 bases; bases outside gene matches: 4. DNA of the CDR3: TGTGCCAGCAGTGAAAGGGGACAGGAATATAATTCACCCCTCCACTTT. This gives the protein CASSERGQEYNSPLHF.

This clonotype has a handful of counts. The chain links TRBV3-1 to TRBJ2-1, with no clear D. Germline lookup yields CDR1 LGHDT and CDR2 YNNKEL (reference sequence). V lost 1 base and J lost 0, with 10 bases in between. The CDR3 is 16 amino acids. The DNA of the CDR3 is TGTGCCAGCAGCCAAGGGTCCCGTGGCTCCTACAATGAGCAGTTCTTC. As protein: CASSQGSRGSYNEQFF.

The rearrangement uses TRBV6-4 and TRBJ2-5; D is undetermined. Trimming pared 0 bases from V and 4 bases from J, leaving 6 bases between. CDR1 is MRHNA and CDR2 is SNTAGT in the germline V gene. This CDR3 comprises 13 residues. The chain's CDR3 is CASSDSQRETQYF. The CDR3 coding sequence is TGTGCCAGCAGTGACTCCCAGCGAGAGACCCAGTACTTC.

This clonotype has ten or more counts. This sequence joins TRBV6-2 or TRBV6-3 and TRBJ1-5; D gene ambiguous. Looked up from germline, CDR1 is MNHEY and CDR2 is SVGEGT. Trimming removed 2 bases at V and 0 bases at J, with 5 bases between. The CDR3 consists of 14 residues. CDR3 residues: CASSYMLSNQPQHF. The DNA for the CDR3 is TGTGCCAGCAGTTACATGCTTAGCAATCAGCCCCAGCATTTT.

This clonotype was seen a handful of times. The CDR3 loop reads CSARTPGTPQHEQYF. The CDR3 DNA sequence: TGCAGTGCTAGAACCCCCGGGACGCCTCAACACGAGCAGTACTTC. The rearrangement joins TRBV20-1 to TRBJ2-7; TRBD1 or TRBD2 may be the D gene (5 bases each). V was trimmed by 2 bases and J by 5 bases, leaving 19 bases between them. CDR1 DFQATT and CDR2 SNEGSKA come from the germline V gene (reference sequence). This CDR3 has 15 amino acids.

As for this clonotype: The CDR3 does not close with the conserved phenylalanine or tryptophan, likely indicating a read error. The chain carries TRBV12-3 or TRBV12-4 and TRBJ2-5; the D is unclear. V lost 5 bases, J lost 5 bases, and 9 bases lay in between. The CDR3 contains 12 residues. The CDR3 DNA reads TGTGCCAGCAGTCCCTACGGTGAGACCCAGTACGTC. This encodes CASSPYGETQYV.

This clonotype was seen ten or more times. The rearrangement joins TRBV6-5 to TRBJ2-1, with 7 bases lining up with TRBD2. J was trimmed by 6 bases and V by 0 bases; bases with no gene match: 2. Looked up from germline, CDR1 is MNHEY and CDR2 is SVGAGI. This CDR3 has 14 amino acids. The CDR3 nucleotides read TGTGCCAGCAGTTACTCCTCGGGGGGCAATGAGCAGTTCTTC. This codes for CASSYSSGGNEQFF.

The chain combines TRBV6-2 or TRBV6-3 with TRBJ2-7, with D unclear. Germline assignment: CDR1 MNHEY and CDR2 SVGEGT. V lost 0 bases, J lost 3 bases, and 9 bases lay in between. CDR3 length equals 14 residues. The CDR3 region is CASSYSSRVYEQYF. DNA for the CDR3: TGTGCCAGCAGTTACTCGTCTCGCGTCTACGAGCAGTACTTC.

This clonotype was seen only a few times. The chain employs TRBV10-1 and TRBJ2-3, with TRBD2 matching 8 bases. The V segment lost 11 bases and the J segment 0 bases; nucleotides outside the gene matches: 4. This CDR3 is built from 13 residues. Germline V gene sequence: CDR1 WNHNN, CDR2 SYGVQD (reference sequence). The CDR3 loop is CACQRESTDTQYF. Here the CDR3 DNA reads TGCGCCTGTCAGCGGGAGAGCACAGATACGCAGTATTTT.

This clonotype was observed a handful of times. This chain's CDR3 is CSANTYEQYF. CDR3 DNA sequence: TGCAGTGCAAATACCTACGAGCAGTACTTC. The chain combines TRBV20-1 with TRBJ2-7; D is unresolved. CDR1 is DFQATT and CDR2 is SNEGSKA in the germline V gene (reference sequence). Trimming shortened V by 6 bases and J by 2 bases, and 5 bases separated the two germline ends. This CDR3 has 10 residues.

At least ten counts were recorded for this clonotype. This sequence joins TRBV2 and TRBJ2-5, with TRBD1 matching 10 bases. Trimming took 3 bases from V and 7 from J; bases not matched to a gene: 14. Germline CDR1 is SNHLY and CDR2 is FYNNEI. There are 17 residues in the CDR3. For the CDR3, the DNA is TGTGCCAGCAGTGACTTCCGGGACAGGGGCCATGGGTCGACCCAGTACTTC. This encodes CASSDFRDRGHGSTQYF.

The chain has TRBV10-3 and TRBJ2-3; D is uncertain. The CDR3 totals 13 residues. Germline-derived CDR1 and CDR2 are ENHRY and SYGVKD. V shed 11 bases and J shed 1 base, with 13 bases lying between them. The chain's CDR3 is CASHPVRTDTQYF. The CDR3 DNA follows: TGTGCCTCCCATCCCGTCCGCACAGATACGCAGTATTTT.

In its sample, this clonotype was seen many times. This sequence joins TRBV11-1 and TRBJ2-7; possible D gene TRBD2, 6 bases. The V end was cut by 4 bases, the J end by 3 bases, with 16 bases between. Germline lookup yields CDR1 SGHAT and CDR2 FQDESV (reference sequence). The length of the CDR3 is 15 residues. The CDR3 DNA is TGTGCCAGCAGCTCTCGGGGGAGAGGTGGCTACGAGCAGTACTTC. Protein: CASSSRGRGGYEQYF.

This clonotype came up a few times. V usage is TRBV7-6 and J usage is TRBJ2-7, with D unresolved. The V and J ends lost 5 bases and 1 base respectively, with 12 bases between them. The CDR3 has 14 residues. Germline values: CDR1 SGHVS, CDR2 FNYEAQ. The CDR3 DNA reads as TGTGCCAGCAGCGCTTCCGAGCTATCCTACGAGCAGTACTTC. Protein sequence: CASSASELSYEQYF.

Many counts were recorded for this clonotype. The V call is TRBV20-1, the J call TRBJ2-3, with D possibly being TRBD2 (6 bases). Germline-derived CDR1 and CDR2 are DFQATT and SNEGSKA (reference sequence). This CDR3 has 14 amino acids. As DNA, the CDR3 is TGCAGCGCCCCTCTAGCGCCGAGCACAGATACGCAGTATTTT. Protein product: CSAPLAPSTDTQYF.

The CDR3 coding sequence is TGCGTCTTTAGGCTAGCGGGAGGTCCCCACACAGATACGCAGTATTTT. It encodes CVFRLAGGPHTDTQYF. The rearrangement uses TRBV5-1 and TRBJ2-3; 11 positions match TRBD2. Germline loops: CDR1 SGHRS, CDR2 YFSETQ. This CDR3 region has 16 residues.

In this sample, this clonotype turned up a few times. The chain combines TRBV6-2 or TRBV6-3 with TRBJ1-2, with TRBD1 matching over 7 bases. Germline V gives CDR1 MNHEY, CDR2 SVGEGT. Trimming at V came to 6 bases and at J to 4 bases, leaving 5 bases not matched to a gene. The CDR3 loop spans 13 amino acids. The CDR3 DNA is TGTGCCAGCAGCCAGGGACAGATCTATGGCTACACCTTC. Translated: CASSQGQIYGYTF.

This clonotype was picked up many times. V gene TRBV6-2 or TRBV6-3 combines with J gene TRBJ2-1; 8 bases map to TRBD2. The V segment lost 4 bases and the J segment 1 base; nucleotides outside the gene matches: 9. This CDR3 has 17 amino acids. Germline assignment: CDR1 MNHEY and CDR2 SVGEGT. For the CDR3, the DNA is TGTGCCAGCAGTTCCCTCATACGGGGGGGTTCCTACAATGAGCAGTTCTTC. Protein product: CASSSLIRGGSYNEQFF.

This clonotype was seen only a few times. CDR3 nucleotide sequence: TGTGCCAGCAGCCATTCTAGCGCCGGGGAGCTGTTTTTT. Protein product: CASSHSSAGELFF. The chain employs TRBV12-3 or TRBV12-4 and TRBJ2-2, with a weak D call TRBD2 (6 bases). There are 13 residues in the CDR3. The V end was cut by 6 bases, the J end by 6 bases, with 11 bases between.

The chain couples TRBV9 to TRBJ1-2; D remains ambiguous. Germline CDR1 reads SGDLS; CDR2 reads YYNGEE. The CDR3 has 13 amino acids. V lost 3 bases and J 1 base, leaving 7 bases between the germline ends. CDR3 region: CASSDGLNYGYTF. In nucleotides, the CDR3 is TGTGCCAGCAGCGACGGGCTTAACTATGGCTACACCTTC.

This clonotype was picked up many times. The rearrangement links TRBV11-2 to TRBJ2-1; TRBD2 agrees at 11 bases. The germline V gene has CDR1 SGHAT and CDR2 FQNNGV. V gave up 7 bases and J gave up 7 bases; unmatched junction bases: 3. CDR3 size: 13 residues. CDR3 DNA: TGTGCCAGCAAGGCTAGCGGGAGGAATGAGCAGTTCTTC. As protein: CASKASGRNEQFF.

This clonotype was seen repeatedly, ten times or more. CDR3 DNA: TGTGCCAGCAGCTTAACAGGGACCACTGAAGCTTTCTTT. Translation: CASSLTGTTEAFF. The V and J genes are TRBV12-3 or TRBV12-4 and TRBJ1-1; weak D call: TRBD1 (6 bases). The CDR3 extends over 13 amino acids. V lost 6 bases to trimming and J lost 4 bases, with 12 bases between them.

The chain is built from TRBV5-8 and TRBJ2-1; D is ambiguous. Germline-derived CDR1 and CDR2 are SGHTS and YDEGEE. V gave up 2 bases and J gave up 9 bases, with 3 bases separating them. The CDR3 loop spans 10 amino acids. The chain's CDR3 is CASSLFEQFF. Here the CDR3 DNA reads TGTGCCAGCAGCTTATTTGAGCAGTTCTTC.